The 12 T cell receptor beta chains below were found in one sample sequenced in a study of T cells in women clearing cervical HPV infection. Libraries were prepared by immunoSEQ multiplex PCR; TCRdb keeps only in-frame clonotypes and omits some of them. Here the sample table reports over 20,000 clones. Sequencing was done on a sample of blood buffy coat. The source of these receptors is a woman aged 18 to 75 with a cervical HPV16 infection that either progressed to CIN3+ or cleared (not recorded which).

As to this clone: The read halts 3 residues ahead of the CDR3 end, with the missing end drawn from the germline J gene. The chain combines TRBV12-3 or TRBV12-4 with TRBJ1-1, with TRBD1 identical over 7 bases. The CDR3 consists of 15 residues. V lost 4 bases, J lost 5 bases, and 10 bases stayed unmatched. The CDR3 here is CASSSTRQGGTEAFF. The sequenced part of the CDR3 DNA is TGTGCCAGCAGTTCAACGAGACAGGGAGGGACTGAA.

As for this clone: The sequenced fragment ends 3 residues before the CDR3 boundary, so the rest is inferred from the germline J gene. The gene calls are TRBV20-1 and TRBJ1-6, with TRBD1 matching 7 bases. Germline CDR1 DFQATT, CDR2 SNEGSKA (reference sequence). This CDR3 spans 13 amino acids. The junction had 5 bases not matched to a gene; V was cut back by 3 bases and J by 9 bases. The CDR3 DNA, read in part, is TGCAGTGCTAGTGAATACAGGGGTTCACCC. Its protein is CSASEYRGSP. The CDR3 in full is CSASEYRGSPLHF.

Here the CDR3 reads CASSEGEYYGYTF. The CDR3 bases that were read are TGTGCCAGCAGCGAGGGGGAGTACTATGGC. This chain connects TRBV11-3 to TRBJ1-2; D may be TRBD1 (6 bases). Sequencing ends 3 residues short of the CDR3 end; the germline J gene provides the rest. CDR3 length: 13 residues. Trimming pared 5 bases from V and 3 bases from J, leaving 10 bases between. Germline assignment: CDR1 SGHNT and CDR2 YENEEA.

For this clone: The read falls 3 residues short of the CDR3 end, and the missing part is taken from the germline J gene. This CDR3 is also generated by other DNA sequences in the sample. The chain combines TRBV19 with TRBJ1-2; D might be TRBD1 (6 bases). CDR3 size: 13 residues. Germline values: CDR1 LNHDA, CDR2 SQIVND (reference sequence). Here the CDR3 reads CASSMGQGSGYTF. The sequenced CDR3 bases are TGTGCCAGTAGTATGGGGCAGGGGAGCGGC.

Comments on this clone: The read ends 3 residues early relative to the CDR3; the germline J gene fills the gap. The V gene is TRBV5-4, the J gene TRBJ2-7, with D tentatively TRBD2 (7 bases). CDR3 size: 15 residues. The V and J ends lost 2 bases and 4 bases respectively, with 16 bases between them. Per the germline V gene, CDR1 is SGHNT and CDR2 is YYREEE (reference sequence). CDR3 in amino acids: CASSFEGGFDYEQYF. The sequenced CDR3 bases are TGTGCCAGCAGCTTCGAGGGGGGGTTTGATTACGAG.

Turning to this clone: The read ends 3 residues shy of where the CDR3 ends; the end is completed using the germline J gene. The chain has TRBV7-3 and TRBJ2-2; TRBD1 or TRBD2 may be the D gene (6 bases each). Germline V gives CDR1 SGHTA, CDR2 FQGTGA. This CDR3 comprises 15 residues. Deletions cut 5 bases from V and 4 bases from J, with 14 bases between. CDR3 amino acids: CASSEIGGGTGELFF. The CDR3 DNA, read in part, is TGTGCCAGCAGCGAGATTGGAGGGGGCACCGGGGAG.

With regard to this clone: Sequencing ends 3 residues short of the CDR3 end; the germline J gene provides the rest. The rearrangement joins TRBV20-1 to TRBJ1-5; D may be TRBD1 (5 bases). Germline CDR1 and CDR2: DFQATT and SNEGSKA (reference sequence). Trimming removed 0 bases from V and 6 bases from J, with 18 bases in between. CDR3 size: 16 residues. The CDR3 here is CSARDRVGGARQPQHF. Incomplete CDR3 DNA: TGCAGTGCTAGAGATCGCGTCGGGGGTGCTCGTCAGCCC.

In regard to this clone: The read stops 3 residues short of the end of the CDR3; the missing end is completed from the germline J gene. The chain links TRBV14 to TRBJ2-7, with 10 positions matching TRBD1. The germline CDR1 and CDR2 sequences are SGHDN and FVKESK. J lost 3 bases, V lost 3 bases, and 5 bases had no gene match. This CDR3 comprises 15 residues. The DNA read from the CDR3 is TGTGCCAGCAGCCAGACCCGGGACAGGGGCTACGAG. As protein: CASSQTRDRGYE. The whole CDR3 protein is CASSQTRDRGYEQYF.

As regards this clone: From the germline J gene comes the end of the CDR3, since the read stops 3 residues before it. The V gene is TRBV11-2, the J gene TRBJ1-2; TRBD1 is a possible D gene (6 bases). The CDR3 contains 13 residues. Germline values: CDR1 SGHAT, CDR2 FQNNGV. V was cut by 1 base and J by 7 bases, with 10 bases left in between. This CDR3 is CASSLGGGFGYTF. CDR3 bases read: TGTGCCAGCAGCTTAGGAGGGGGTTTTGGC.

Concerning this clone itself: Read data end 3 residues before the CDR3 end; the end is taken from the germline J gene. The chain carries TRBV20-1 and TRBJ2-7, with a weak D call TRBD2 (5 bases). Deletions cut 3 bases from V and 4 bases from J, with 10 bases between. Germline V lookup: CDR1 DFQATT, CDR2 SNEGSKA (reference sequence). The CDR3 is made up of 12 amino acids. Partial CDR3 DNA: TGCAGTGCTAGTGGGCGGGTTTACGAG. It codes for CSASGRVYE. The whole CDR3 sequence is CSASGRVYEQYF.

As regards this clone: The CDR3 extends 3 residues past the end of the read, so its final part is completed from the germline J gene. The chain uses TRBV19 and TRBJ2-6, with D tentatively TRBD1 (5 bases). The CDR3 consists of 15 residues. Germline V CDR1 and CDR2: LNHDA, SQIVND (reference sequence). V dropped 10 bases and J dropped 2 bases, with 15 bases sitting between them. CDR3 residues: CATKQVLAGANVLTF. The CDR3 bases that were read are TGTGCCACTAAACAGGTGTTGGCTGGGGCCAACGTC.

As for this clone: The DNA ends 3 residues before the CDR3 does, and the rest of the CDR3 is filled in from the germline J gene. The V and J genes are TRBV6-1 and TRBJ2-5; 10 positions agree with TRBD1. Germline lookup yields CDR1 MNHNS and CDR2 SASEGT. The CDR3 extends over 16 amino acids. Trimming took 2 bases from V and 4 from J; bases not matched to a gene: 7. The CDR3 reads CASSEYQDRGGETQYF. Incomplete CDR3 DNA: TGTGCCAGCAGTGAATACCAGGACAGGGGGGGAGAGACC.